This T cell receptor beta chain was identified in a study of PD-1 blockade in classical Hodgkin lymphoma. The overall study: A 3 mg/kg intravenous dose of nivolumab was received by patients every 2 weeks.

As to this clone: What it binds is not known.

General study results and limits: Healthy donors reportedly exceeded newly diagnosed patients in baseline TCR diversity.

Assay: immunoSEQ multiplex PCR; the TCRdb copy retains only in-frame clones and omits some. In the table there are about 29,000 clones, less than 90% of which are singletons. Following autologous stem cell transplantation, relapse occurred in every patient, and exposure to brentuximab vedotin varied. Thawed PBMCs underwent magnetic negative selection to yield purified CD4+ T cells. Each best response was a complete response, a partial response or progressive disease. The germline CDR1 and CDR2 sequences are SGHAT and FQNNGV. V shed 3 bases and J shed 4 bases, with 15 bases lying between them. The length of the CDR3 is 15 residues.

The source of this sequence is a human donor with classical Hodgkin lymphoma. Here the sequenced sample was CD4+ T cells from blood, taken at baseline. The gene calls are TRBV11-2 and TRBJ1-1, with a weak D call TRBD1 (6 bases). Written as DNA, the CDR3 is TGTGCCAGCAGCTTTAAGGGGGGAATGGGCACTGAAGCTTTCTTT. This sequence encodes CASSFKGGMGTEAFF.